Sequencing of this TCR beta chain was carried out in a study of molecular identifiers for immune sequencing clone quantification. One entry per CDR3 protein results from TCRdb running MiXCR on the PCR reads. The sample has about 40,000 distinct CDR3 sequences, around a sixth seen once. Naive CD8 T cells were FACS-sorted by CD8+CD4-CCR7+CD45RA+ markers. By frequency in the sample, this clonotype is medium-sized. Its target is not known. V lost 5 bases and J 3 bases, leaving 16 bases between the germline ends. The CDR3 covers 15 residues. CDR1 and CDR2 (germline): MDHEN, SYDVKM. Study conclusions and caveats: Identical TCR molecules that share a barcode could lead to an underestimation of highly expanded clone sizes. More than 97% of effector molecules, versus under 1% of naive-cell molecules, belonged to clones above 20 RNA copies.

The TCR sequence derives from a human donor in good health. Some libraries in this study had Jurkat cell RNA spiked in. The sequenced sample was naive CD8+ T cells from blood, with Jurkat cell RNA spiked in. The sample's subset: FACS-sorted CD8+CD4-CCR7+CD45RA+ naive T cells. J is TRBJ2-5 and V is TRBV28; D might be TRBD2 (5 bases). The DNA of the CDR3 is TGTGCCAGCAGTCCCCCCCGGAGAGGGAAAGAGACCCAGTACTTC. This sequence encodes CASSPPRRGKETQYF.